Below, 27 T cell receptor beta chains from the same sample are listed, as sequenced in a study of cytomegalovirus exposure and HLA in healthy donors. PCR was performed using 60 Vbeta and 13 Jbeta primers. Assay used: immunoSEQ multiplex PCR; TCRdb lists only in-frame clones, some missing. The sample includes approximately 100,000 clones, around 67% of them seen just once. Sequencing was carried out using PBMCs. These receptors were collected from a woman aged 45-59 years in good health and CMV-seronegative.

This clone showed up just a few times. The rearrangement links TRBV27 to TRBJ2-7, with 8 positions matching TRBD2. CDR3 size: 14 residues. Germline CDR1 and CDR2: MNHEY and SMNVEV (reference sequence). Trimming at V came to 5 bases and at J to 5 bases, leaving 8 bases not matched to a gene. DNA for the CDR3: TGTGCCAGCAGTATCGTAGCGGGATCGGACGAGCAGTACTTC. It specifies CASSIVAGSDEQYF.

The V and J genes are TRBV28 and TRBJ2-3; 7 nucleotides match TRBD1. CDR1 and CDR2 from the germline V gene are MDHEN and SYDVKM. After removal of 6 bases from V and 4 bases from J, the junction contained 7 bases not matched to a gene. The CDR3 runs to 14 residues. The CDR3 DNA is TGTGCCAGCAGAAGACAGGGCAGCTCAGATACGCAGTATTTT. As protein: CASRRQGSSDTQYF.

The rearrangement uses TRBV30 and TRBJ2-3; a weak D match, TRBD2 (5 bases). Germline-derived CDR1 and CDR2 are GTSNPN and SVGIG (reference sequence). V gave up 2 bases and J gave up 1 base, with 7 bases separating them. The CDR3 consists of 13 residues. The CDR3: CAWSTGGTDTQYF. The CDR3 nucleotides read TGTGCCTGGAGTACCGGGGGCACAGATACGCAGTATTTT.

This sequence joins TRBV18 and TRBJ1-1, with TRBD1 identical over 7 bases. Germline assignment: CDR1 KGHSH and CDR2 LQKENI. The V segment lost 2 bases and the J segment 3 bases; nucleotides outside the gene matches: 0. The CDR3 has 13 amino acids. This CDR3 is CASSPDRDTEAFF. The CDR3, as DNA: TGTGCCAGCTCACCAGACAGGGACACTGAAGCTTTCTTT.

V is TRBV27 and J is TRBJ1-6; a weak D match, TRBD1 (6 bases). Germline V gene data show CDR1 as MNHEY and CDR2 as SMNVEV (reference sequence). The V and J ends lost 2 bases and 4 bases respectively, with 12 bases between them. The CDR3 consists of 16 residues. The CDR3 DNA follows: TGTGCCAGCAGTTTAGGGGGGGGCGTATATAATTCACCCCTCCACTTT. Protein: CASSLGGGVYNSPLHF.

The genes are TRBV28 and TRBJ1-1; D remains ambiguous. Trimming stripped 5 bases from V and 4 bases from J, with 8 bases between. Looked up from germline, CDR1 is MDHEN and CDR2 is SYDVKM. There are 12 residues in the CDR3. This chain's CDR3 is CASSTPGTEAFF. The CDR3, as DNA: TGTGCCAGCAGTACCCCGGGCACTGAAGCTTTCTTT.

CDR3 loop: CSARDPPGQYF. DNA for the CDR3: TGCAGTGCTAGAGATCCCCCGGGGCAGTACTTC. This chain uses TRBV20-1 with TRBJ2-4, with D possibly matching TRBD2 (5 bases). This CDR3 has 11 residues. Germline assignment: CDR1 DFQATT and CDR2 SNEGSKA (reference sequence). Trimming removed 0 bases at V and 13 bases at J, with 10 bases between.

The rearrangement joins TRBV2 to TRBJ2-3; D remains unclear. This CDR3 spans 15 amino acids. Germline assignment: CDR1 SNHLY and CDR2 FYNNEI. The ends were cut back, 6 bases at V and 3 bases at J, with 16 bases in the middle. This chain's CDR3 is CASRPDTVVTDTQYF. For the CDR3, the DNA is TGTGCCAGCAGACCCGACACGGTAGTGACAGATACGCAGTATTTT.

The rearrangement uses TRBV6-1 and TRBJ2-7; 7 positions agree with TRBD1. The J segment lost 1 base and the V segment lost 7 bases, leaving 7 bases of the junction unmatched. CDR1 and CDR2 from the germline V gene are MNHNS and SASEGT. CDR3 size: 14 residues. The CDR3 bases are TGTGCCAGCATACAGGGGTCGGATTCCTACGAGCAGTACTTC. It is translated as CASIQGSDSYEQYF.

This chain joins TRBV11-3 and TRBJ2-2; D remains unclear. V was pared by 1 base and J by 7 bases, with 7 bases between. CDR1 is SGHNT and CDR2 is YENEEA in the germline V gene. This CDR3 region has 13 residues. CDR3 nucleotides: TGTGCCAGCAGCTTAGTGGTCGGCGGGGAGCTGTTTTTT. It is translated as CASSLVVGGELFF.

This chain joins TRBV4-3 and TRBJ1-2; tentative D call: TRBD1 (6 bases). The CDR3 runs 16 residues. Per germline, CDR1 LGHNA and CDR2 YSLEER. Trimming cost V 1 base and J 5 bases, with 17 bases left between them. CDR3 amino acids: CASSQVGAPDIYGYTF. As DNA, the CDR3 is TGCGCCAGCAGCCAAGTGGGGGCGCCGGATATATATGGCTACACCTTC.

The J gene is TRBJ1-2, the V gene TRBV19; 9 positions agree with TRBD1. J was trimmed by 4 bases and V by 4 bases; bases with no gene match: 13. Germline V gives CDR1 LNHDA, CDR2 SQIVND (reference sequence). The length of the CDR3 is 17 residues. The CDR3 here is CASSSPRGQGISYGYTF. The CDR3 DNA reads TGTGCCAGTAGTAGCCCCCGCGGACAGGGGATCAGCTATGGCTACACCTTC.

J is TRBJ1-3 and V is TRBV4-2; D remains ambiguous. The CDR3 extends over 15 amino acids. Trimming left V 0 bases short and J 3 bases short, with 9 bases between. Germline V gene lookup returns CDR1 LGHNA and CDR2 YNFKEQ. CDR3 nucleotide sequence: TGTGCCAGCAGCCAAGATCTGGGCTTTGGAAACACCATATATTTT. Protein sequence: CASSQDLGFGNTIYF.

The sample holds a few counts of this clone. This chain links TRBV10-3 with TRBJ2-2, with D possibly TRBD1 on 6 matching bases. Germline V gene lookup returns CDR1 ENHRY and CDR2 SYGVKD. The germline V and J ends were trimmed by 3 bases and 3 bases, with 11 bases remaining between them. The CDR3 totals 15 residues. CDR3 DNA sequence: TGTGCCATCAGTGAATTGGGGGCGGACACCGGGGAGCTGTTTTTT. Its protein product is CAISELGADTGELFF.

A few counts support this clone. This sequence joins TRBV9 and TRBJ2-3, with D possibly TRBD1 on 5 matching bases. The V and J ends lost 4 bases and 0 bases respectively, with 9 bases between them. From germline, CDR1 is SGDLS and CDR2 YYNGEE. This CDR3 has 14 residues. CDR3: CASSRGSSTDTQYF. CDR3 sequence (DNA): TGTGCCAGCAGCAGGGGATCGAGCACAGATACGCAGTATTTT.

The rearrangement uses TRBV10-3 and TRBJ1-4; tentative D call: TRBD1 (5 bases). CDR1 is ENHRY and CDR2 is SYGVKD in the germline V gene. The CDR3 extends over 14 amino acids. Between the trimmed V and J ends, which lost 0 bases and 8 bases, there was a span of 10 bases. CDR3 amino acids: CAISESTGEEKLFF. The CDR3 DNA reads as TGTGCCATCAGTGAGTCGACGGGGGAGGAAAAACTGTTTTTT.

The chain carries TRBV5-1 and TRBJ1-1; a possible D gene is TRBD1 (5 bases). V lost 4 bases to trimming and J lost 2 bases, with 15 bases between them. The V gene's germline CDR1 is SGHRS and CDR2 YFSETQ. This CDR3 is built from 15 residues. CDR3 in DNA: TGCGCCAGCAGCCCTCGGTCAGGGATAAACACTGAAGCTTTCTTT. It yields the protein CASSPRSGINTEAFF.

The rearrangement uses TRBV7-3 and TRBJ2-2, with TRBD2 matching over 7 bases. This CDR3 region has 24 residues. The V segment lost 0 bases and the J segment 3 bases; nucleotides outside the gene matches: 28. CDR1 and CDR2 (germline): SGHTA, FQGTGA. CDR3 residues: CASSLTYGLPTRTRVYHYTGELFF. CDR3 bases: TGTGCCAGCAGCTTAACTTACGGGCTTCCAACGAGGACTAGGGTCTATCACTACACCGGGGAGCTGTTTTTT.

This chain links TRBV28 with TRBJ1-5; 9 nucleotides match TRBD1. V was pared by 7 bases and J by 1 base, with 5 bases of the junction left unmatched. The germline gives CDR1 MDHEN, CDR2 SYDVKM. The CDR3 covers 15 residues. CDR3 sequence reads: CASKRGTGSNQPQHF. CDR3 bases: TGTGCCAGCAAACGGGGGACAGGGAGCAATCAGCCCCAGCATTTT.

The V gene is TRBV18, the J gene TRBJ1-1; 8 positions match TRBD1. Losses at the gene ends were 5 bases for V and 6 bases for J; bases not matched to a gene: 5. Germline V gene sequence: CDR1 KGHSH, CDR2 LQKENI. The CDR3 spans 13 residues. This CDR3 is CASSAGGGSEAFF. DNA of the CDR3: TGTGCCAGCTCAGCAGGGGGCGGCTCTGAAGCTTTCTTT. The variable domain in full, with the rest retrieved from reference TRBV18 and TRBJ1-1, is NAGVMQNPRHLVRRRGQEARLRCSPMKGHSHVYWYRQLPEEGLKFMVYLQKENIIDESGMPKERFSAEFPKEGPSILRIQQVVRGDSAAYFCASSAGGGSEAFFGQGTRLTVV.

This rearrangement joins TRBV19 to TRBJ2-7, with 9 bases fitting TRBD1. The CDR3 extends over 14 amino acids. J lost 5 bases, V lost 3 bases, and 5 bases had no gene match. Germline-derived CDR1 and CDR2 are LNHDA and SQIVND (reference sequence). CDR3 sequence: CASSISGQGNEQYF. The CDR3 DNA is TGTGCCAGTAGTATTTCGGGACAGGGAAACGAGCAGTACTTC.

The chain employs TRBV6-5 and TRBJ1-1, with D unclear. CDR3 length: 13 amino acids. The V gene's germline CDR1 is MNHEY and CDR2 SVGAGI. Trimming left V 3 bases short and J 0 bases short, with 5 bases between. CDR3 in DNA: TGTGCCAGCAGTTATTATATGAACACTGAAGCTTTCTTT. It encodes CASSYYMNTEAFF.

The chain is built from TRBV6-6 and TRBJ2-3, with 10 bases aligning to TRBD2. J lost 4 bases, V lost 7 bases, and 8 bases had no gene match. CDR3 size: 15 residues. Germline-derived CDR1 and CDR2 are MNHNY and SVGAGI (reference sequence). The CDR3 region is CASTISGGRSDTQYF. DNA of the CDR3: TGTGCCAGCACCATTAGCGGGGGGCGATCAGATACGCAGTATTTT.

The rearrangement joins TRBV18 to TRBJ2-5; a weak D match, TRBD1 (6 bases). The CDR3 sequence is 15 residues long. Trimming removed 4 bases from V and 1 base from J, with 13 bases in between. Per germline, CDR1 KGHSH and CDR2 LQKENI. The CDR3 DNA is TGTGCCAGCTCACAGGACAGTGGGGCCCAAGAGACCCAGTACTTC. It specifies CASSQDSGAQETQYF.

This chain links TRBV6-1 with TRBJ2-6; possibly TRBD2 for D (6 bases). Germline values: CDR1 MNHNS, CDR2 SASEGT. This CDR3 contains 18 residues. Trimming shortened V by 2 bases and J by 0 bases, and 14 bases separated the two germline ends. DNA for the CDR3: TGTGCCAGCAGTGAAATAGGAGGGGCCAACTCTGGGGCCAACGTCCTGACTTTC. Translated, it gives CASSEIGGANSGANVLTF.

The J gene is TRBJ2-6, the V gene TRBV5-1; no clear D gene. The CDR3 is made up of 13 amino acids. V lost 5 bases and J 4 bases, leaving 7 bases between the germline ends. Germline CDR1 is SGHRS and CDR2 is YFSETQ. DNA of the CDR3: TGCGCCAGCAGTATCTCCGGGGCCAACGTCCTGACTTTC. Its protein product is CASSISGANVLTF.

This clone came up a few times. At one end, the junction sequence differs from germline, possibly due to a read error. J is TRBJ2-2 and V is TRBV28, with TRBD2 matching 7 bases. The length of the CDR3 is 16 residues. Germline CDR1 is MDHEN and CDR2 is SYDVKM. CDR3 nucleotide sequence: TGTGCCAGCAGTTCCAGCGGGACCCAGAACATCGGGGAGCTGTTTTTT. It encodes CASSSSGTQNIGELFF.